What follows is one TCR beta chain and its context. V was trimmed by 6 bases and J by 7 bases, leaving 21 bases between them. The CDR3 totals 15 residues. Germline V gene data show CDR1 as SQVTM and CDR2 as ANQGSEA. This entry is derived from a study of OX40 agonist ivuxolimab in advanced cancers. Some clones are missing from TCRdb's copy, which holds only in-frame ones; the method was immunoSEQ multiplex PCR. This table holds 8,000 to 11,000 clones, 77% found once. The sample was CD4+ or CD8+ T cells sorted from blood, taken in a trial of the OX40 agonist ivuxolimab. The receptor was isolated from an adult with an advanced solid tumor such as melanoma, head and neck, liver or kidney cancer. The rearrangement links TRBV29-1 to TRBJ1-4; TRBD1 is a possible D gene (5 bases). The DNA of the CDR3 is TGCAGCGTCACCCGGGACCGTGGCTCGGTTGAAAAACTGTTTTTT. Its translation: CSVTRDRGSVEKLFF.